These 5 T cell receptor beta chains originate from one sample sequenced in a study of blood T cell repertoires in COVID-19. Using immunoSEQ multiplex PCR, the repertoire was profiled, and TCRdb retains in-frame clones only, with some absent. The sample gives approximately 250,000 clones, more than 85% of which show up once; roughly 5% is in the top ten. Material: peripheral blood. These receptor sequences come from a woman aged 55-69 years with COVID-19, enrolled during active disease.

This clone has only one observation. This chain links TRBV5-7 with TRBJ2-1; 10 bases match TRBD2. TRBV5-7 is an ORF; its function is uncertain. J gave up 3 bases and V 4 bases, and 13 bases lay outside the gene matches. The CDR3 contains 18 residues. The CDR3 DNA sequence: TGTGCCAGCAGCCGACGGCCGGGACTAGCGAACAACTACAATGAGCAGTTCTTC. Translation gives CASSRRPGLANNYNEQFF.

V and J are TRBV7-3 and TRBJ2-2; TRBD1 might be the D (6 bases). The CDR3 runs 13 residues. Trimming took off 6 bases at V and 5 bases at J, with 10 bases between the two ends. From germline, CDR1 is SGHTA and CDR2 FQGTGA. The CDR3 DNA is TGTGCCAGCAGAAAACAGGGAACCGGGGAGCTGTTTTTT. This codes for CASRKQGTGELFF.

This clone was seen a few times. The chain links TRBV19 to TRBJ2-5, with TRBD1 identical over 11 bases. After removal of 6 bases from V and 4 bases from J, the junction contained 7 bases not matched to a gene. CDR3 size: 15 residues. Germline lookup yields CDR1 LNHDA and CDR2 SQIVND (reference sequence). For the CDR3, the DNA is TGTGCCAGTAGCGCTTGGACAGGGGGCGGAGAGACCCAGTACTTC. Its protein is CASSAWTGGGETQYF.

This clone was observed once. The chain couples TRBV7-3 to TRBJ2-1; D is undetermined. Trimming stripped 3 bases from V and 6 bases from J, with 15 bases between. CDR3 length: 15 amino acids. CDR1 is SGHTA and CDR2 is FQGTGA in the germline V gene. The CDR3 nucleotides read TGTGCCAGCAGCTTGGCAGATGGGCCGACCAATGAGCAGTTCTTC. This translates into CASSLADGPTNEQFF.

This CDR3 reads CASSLLSGETQYF. The CDR3 bases are TGTGCCAGCAGCTTACTCAGCGGGGAGACCCAGTACTTC. V usage is TRBV11-3 and J usage is TRBJ2-5; possibly TRBD2 for D (6 bases). V dropped 2 bases and J dropped 5 bases, with 9 bases sitting between them. This CDR3 contains 13 residues. Germline V gives CDR1 SGHNT, CDR2 YENEEA.